This T cell receptor beta chain is drawn from a study of glioma-infiltrating T cells after dendritic cell vaccination. As for time point: after dendritic cell vaccination, including at tumor progression/relapse. PBMC were collected before vaccination, two weeks after the third vaccination, and at progression. The CDR3 length is 17 residues. The V gene's germline CDR1 is SGHNT and CDR2 YYREEE (reference sequence). V dropped 0 bases and J dropped 2; count of bases not matched to a gene: 8. Profiling relied on immunoSEQ multiplex PCR, and the TCRdb table lists in-frame clones only, not all of them. This table has tens of thousands of clones, around 86% appearing once.

The rearrangement joins TRBV5-4 to TRBJ2-3; 8 positions match TRBD2. This TCR was sampled from a human donor with glioblastoma. Material: blood, obtained after dendritic cell vaccination. For the CDR3, the DNA is TGTGCCAGCAGCTTGGGAGGCGGGGGGCCCTCCACAGATACGCAGTATTTT. The encoded protein is CASSLGGGGPSTDTQYF.